The source of this T cell receptor beta chain is a study of CD8 T cells in Susac syndrome. Random hexamers served to reverse transcribe about 0.5 to 1 ug RNA. Across 54 Vbeta and 13 Jbeta, immunoSEQ multiplex PCR amplified TCR beta CDR3. TCRdb analysed the immunoSEQ multiplex PCR reads with MiXCR anew, one entry per CDR3 protein. The table has roughly 120,000 distinct CDR3 sequences, 90% to 98% seen once; the top ten hold around 0.1%. This CDR3 spans 11 amino acids. Germline V lookup: CDR1 MNHEY, CDR2 SVGEGT. The specimen sequenced was CD4+ T cells from PBMCs. The rearrangement uses TRBV6-2 or TRBV6-3 and TRBJ1-1, with no clear D. The clonotype originates from a human donor in good health. The CDR3 bases are TGTGCGACGGAAATGAACACTGAAGCTTTCTTT. It specifies CATEMNTEAFF.